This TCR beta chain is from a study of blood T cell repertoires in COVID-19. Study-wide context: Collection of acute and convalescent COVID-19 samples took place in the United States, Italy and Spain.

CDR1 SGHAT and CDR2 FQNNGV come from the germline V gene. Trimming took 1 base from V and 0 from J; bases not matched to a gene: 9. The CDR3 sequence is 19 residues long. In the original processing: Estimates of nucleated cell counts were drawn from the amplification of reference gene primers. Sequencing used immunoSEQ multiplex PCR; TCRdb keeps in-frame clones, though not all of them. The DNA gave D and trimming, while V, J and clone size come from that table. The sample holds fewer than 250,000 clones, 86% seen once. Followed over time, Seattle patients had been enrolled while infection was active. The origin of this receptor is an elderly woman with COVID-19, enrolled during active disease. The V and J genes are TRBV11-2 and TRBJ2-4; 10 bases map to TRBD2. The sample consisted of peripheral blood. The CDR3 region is CASSLVGLAGALAKNIQYF. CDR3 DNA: TGTGCCAGCAGCTTAGTCGGGCTAGCGGGGGCACTAGCCAAAAACATTCAGTACTTC.